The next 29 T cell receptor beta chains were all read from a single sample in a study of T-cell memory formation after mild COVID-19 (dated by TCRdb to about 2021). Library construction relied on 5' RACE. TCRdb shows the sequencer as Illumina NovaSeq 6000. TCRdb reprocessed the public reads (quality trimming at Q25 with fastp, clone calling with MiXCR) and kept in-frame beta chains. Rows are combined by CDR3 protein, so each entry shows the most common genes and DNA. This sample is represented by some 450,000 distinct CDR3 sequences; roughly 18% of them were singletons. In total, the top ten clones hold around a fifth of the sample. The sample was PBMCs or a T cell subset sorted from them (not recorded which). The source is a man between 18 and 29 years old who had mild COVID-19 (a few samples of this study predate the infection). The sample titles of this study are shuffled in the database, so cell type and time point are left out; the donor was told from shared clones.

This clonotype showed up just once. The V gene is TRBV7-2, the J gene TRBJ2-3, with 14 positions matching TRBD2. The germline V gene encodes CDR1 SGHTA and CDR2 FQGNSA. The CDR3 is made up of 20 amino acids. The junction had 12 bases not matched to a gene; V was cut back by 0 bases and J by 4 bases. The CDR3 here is CASSLAHGLAGGSPSDTQYF. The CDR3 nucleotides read TGTGCCAGCAGCTTAGCCCATGGACTAGCGGGGGGATCACCTTCAGATACGCAGTATTTT.

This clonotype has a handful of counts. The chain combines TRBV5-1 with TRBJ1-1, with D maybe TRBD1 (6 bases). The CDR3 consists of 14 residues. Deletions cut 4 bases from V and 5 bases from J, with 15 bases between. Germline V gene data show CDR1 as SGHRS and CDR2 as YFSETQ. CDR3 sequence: CASSQQGDGTEAFF. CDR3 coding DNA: TGCGCCAGCAGCCAACAGGGTGACGGGACTGAAGCTTTCTTT.

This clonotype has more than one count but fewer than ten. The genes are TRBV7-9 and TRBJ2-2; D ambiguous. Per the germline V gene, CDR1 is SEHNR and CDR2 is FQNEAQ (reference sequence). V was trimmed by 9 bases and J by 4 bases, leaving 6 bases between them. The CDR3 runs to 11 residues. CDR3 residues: CASDGTGELFF. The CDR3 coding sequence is TGTGCCAGTGATGGCACCGGGGAGCTGTTTTTT.

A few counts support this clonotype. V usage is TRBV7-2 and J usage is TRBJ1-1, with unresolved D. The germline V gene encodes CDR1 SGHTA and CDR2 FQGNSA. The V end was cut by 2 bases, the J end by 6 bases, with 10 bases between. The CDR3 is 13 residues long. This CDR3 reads CASSLLVGAEAFF. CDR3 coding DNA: TGTGCCAGCAGCTTACTCGTTGGGGCTGAAGCTTTCTTT.

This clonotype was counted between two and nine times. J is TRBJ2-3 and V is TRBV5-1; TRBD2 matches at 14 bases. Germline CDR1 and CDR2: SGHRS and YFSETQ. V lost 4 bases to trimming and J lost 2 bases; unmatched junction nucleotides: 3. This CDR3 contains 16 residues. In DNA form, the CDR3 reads TGCGCCAGCAGCAGGACTAGCGGGGGGACCACAGATACGCAGTATTTT. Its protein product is CASSRTSGGTTDTQYF.

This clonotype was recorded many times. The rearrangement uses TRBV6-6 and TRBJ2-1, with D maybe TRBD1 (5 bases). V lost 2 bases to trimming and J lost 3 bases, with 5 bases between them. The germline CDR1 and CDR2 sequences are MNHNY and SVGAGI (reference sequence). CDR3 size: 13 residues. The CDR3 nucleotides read TGTGCCAGCAGTTACGACAGCTACAATGAGCAGTTCTTC. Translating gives CASSYDSYNEQFF.

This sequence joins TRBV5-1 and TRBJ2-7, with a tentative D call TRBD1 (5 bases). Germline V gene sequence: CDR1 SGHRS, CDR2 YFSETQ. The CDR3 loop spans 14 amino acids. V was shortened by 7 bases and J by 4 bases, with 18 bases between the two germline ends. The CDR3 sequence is CASSSSQGNYEQYF. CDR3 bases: TGCGCCAGCTCTTCTTCGCAGGGAAATTACGAGCAGTACTTC. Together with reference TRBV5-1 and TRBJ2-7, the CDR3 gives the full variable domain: KAGVTQTPRYLIKTRGQQVTLSCSPISGHRSVSWYQQTPGQGLQFLFEYFSETQRNKGNFPGRFSGRQFSNSRSEMNVSTLELGDSALYLCASSSSQGNYEQYFGPGTRLTVT.

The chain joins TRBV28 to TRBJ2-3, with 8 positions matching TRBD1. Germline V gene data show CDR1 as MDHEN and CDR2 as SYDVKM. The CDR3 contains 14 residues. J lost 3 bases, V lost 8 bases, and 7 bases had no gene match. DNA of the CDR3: TGTGCCAGCCAGGGGGCCGGGCTAACAGATACGCAGTATTTT. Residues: CASQGAGLTDTQYF.

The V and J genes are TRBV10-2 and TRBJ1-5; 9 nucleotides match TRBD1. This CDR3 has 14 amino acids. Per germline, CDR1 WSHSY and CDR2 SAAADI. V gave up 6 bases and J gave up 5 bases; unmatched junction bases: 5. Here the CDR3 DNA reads TGCGCCAGCAGGGGGACAGGGCTTTATCAGCCCCAGCATTTT. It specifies CASRGTGLYQPQHF.

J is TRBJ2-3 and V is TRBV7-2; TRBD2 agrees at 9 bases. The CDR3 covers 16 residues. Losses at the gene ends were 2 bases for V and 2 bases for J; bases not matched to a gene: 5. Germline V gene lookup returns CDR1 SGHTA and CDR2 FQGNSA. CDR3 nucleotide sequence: TGTGCCAGCAGCTTATGGCGGGGGGGATACACAGATACGCAGTATTTT. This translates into CASSLWRGGYTDTQYF.

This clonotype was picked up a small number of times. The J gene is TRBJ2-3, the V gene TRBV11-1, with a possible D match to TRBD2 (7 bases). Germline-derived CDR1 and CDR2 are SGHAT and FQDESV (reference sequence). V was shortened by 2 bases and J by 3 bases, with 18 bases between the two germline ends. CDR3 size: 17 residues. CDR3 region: CASSLMMSAGATDTQYF. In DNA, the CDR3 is TGTGCCAGCAGCTTAATGATGTCGGCGGGGGCGACAGATACGCAGTATTTT.

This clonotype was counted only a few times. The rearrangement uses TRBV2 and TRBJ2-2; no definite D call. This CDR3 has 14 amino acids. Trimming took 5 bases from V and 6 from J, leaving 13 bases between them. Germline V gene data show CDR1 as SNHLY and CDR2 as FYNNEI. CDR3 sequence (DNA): TGTGCCAGCAGTCCAGAATGGGCCGCCGGGGAGCTGTTTTTT. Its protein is CASSPEWAAGELFF.

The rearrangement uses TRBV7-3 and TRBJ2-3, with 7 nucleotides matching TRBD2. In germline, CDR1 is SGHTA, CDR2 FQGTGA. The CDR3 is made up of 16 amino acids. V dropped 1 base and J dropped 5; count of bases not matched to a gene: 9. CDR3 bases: TGTGCCAGCAGCTTAATCCCGGGGGGATCAATAGATACGCAGTATTTT. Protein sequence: CASSLIPGGSIDTQYF.

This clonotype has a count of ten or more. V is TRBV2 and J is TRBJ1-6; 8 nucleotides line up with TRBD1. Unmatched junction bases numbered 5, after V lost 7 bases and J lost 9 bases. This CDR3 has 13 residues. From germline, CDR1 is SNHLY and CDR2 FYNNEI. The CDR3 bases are TGTGCCAGCAAAGGGACAGGAGGTTCACCCCTCCACTTT. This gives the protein CASKGTGGSPLHF.

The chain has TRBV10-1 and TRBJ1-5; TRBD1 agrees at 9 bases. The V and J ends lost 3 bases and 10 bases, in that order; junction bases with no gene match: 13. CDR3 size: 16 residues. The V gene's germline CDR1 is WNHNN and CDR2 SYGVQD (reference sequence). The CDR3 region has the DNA TGCGCCAGCAGTGACCGGGACAGGGAATGGAGGGTACCCCAGCATTTT. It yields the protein CASSDRDREWRVPQHF.

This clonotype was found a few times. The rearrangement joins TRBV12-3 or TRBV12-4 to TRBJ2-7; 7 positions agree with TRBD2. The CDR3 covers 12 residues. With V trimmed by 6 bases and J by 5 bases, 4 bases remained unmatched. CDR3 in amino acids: CASRGRVNEQYF. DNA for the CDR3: TGTGCCAGCAGAGGGAGGGTAAACGAGCAGTACTTC.

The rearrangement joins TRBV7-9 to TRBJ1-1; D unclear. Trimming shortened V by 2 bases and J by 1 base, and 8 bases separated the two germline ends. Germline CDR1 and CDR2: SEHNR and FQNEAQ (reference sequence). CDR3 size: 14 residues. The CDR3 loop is CASSLWVENTEAFF. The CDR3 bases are TGTGCCAGCAGCTTATGGGTGGAGAACACTGAAGCTTTCTTT.

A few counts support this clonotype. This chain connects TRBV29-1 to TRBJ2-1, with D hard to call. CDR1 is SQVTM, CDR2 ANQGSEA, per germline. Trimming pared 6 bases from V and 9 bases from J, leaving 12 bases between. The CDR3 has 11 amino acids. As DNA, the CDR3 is TGCAGCGTCGACCGCTGGGGTGAGCAGTTCTTC. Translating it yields CSVDRWGEQFF.

DNA for the CDR3: TGTGCCAGTAGTATCTTCGGGGACATAAGCGGGGGCTCCTACAATGAGCAGTTCTTC. The encoded protein is CASSIFGDISGGSYNEQFF. This chain joins TRBV19 and TRBJ2-1; 8 bases are shared with TRBD2. V was pared by 3 bases and J by 0 bases, with 13 bases of the junction left unmatched. Germline CDR1 LNHDA, CDR2 SQIVND (reference sequence). The CDR3 extends over 19 amino acids.

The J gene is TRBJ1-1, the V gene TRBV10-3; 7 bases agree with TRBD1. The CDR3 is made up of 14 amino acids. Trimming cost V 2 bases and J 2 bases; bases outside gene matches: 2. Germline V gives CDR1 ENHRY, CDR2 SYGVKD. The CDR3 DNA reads TGTGCCATCAGTGAGCGACAGGGCAACACTGAAGCTTTCTTT. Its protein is CAISERQGNTEAFF.

CDR3 sequence reads: CATSRDPGDYGYTF. CDR3 sequence (DNA): TGTGCCACCAGCAGAGATCCTGGGGACTATGGCTACACCTTC. The genes are TRBV15 and TRBJ1-2, with D uncertain. This CDR3 is built from 14 residues. V gave up 0 bases and J gave up 3 bases, with 8 bases separating them. From germline, CDR1 is LNHNV and CDR2 YYDKDF (reference sequence).

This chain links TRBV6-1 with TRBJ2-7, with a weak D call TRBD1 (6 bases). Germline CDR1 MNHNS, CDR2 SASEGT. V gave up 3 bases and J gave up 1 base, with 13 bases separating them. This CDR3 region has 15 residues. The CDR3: CASSEIAQGSYEQYF. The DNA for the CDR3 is TGTGCCAGCAGTGAGATTGCCCAGGGGTCCTACGAGCAGTACTTC.

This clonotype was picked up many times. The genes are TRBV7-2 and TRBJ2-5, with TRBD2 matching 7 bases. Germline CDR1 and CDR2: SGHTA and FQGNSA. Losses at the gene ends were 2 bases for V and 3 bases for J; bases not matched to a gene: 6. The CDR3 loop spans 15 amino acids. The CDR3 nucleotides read TGTGCCAGCAGCTTAAGGGCGGGAGCCAAAGAGACCCAGTACTTC. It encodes CASSLRAGAKETQYF.

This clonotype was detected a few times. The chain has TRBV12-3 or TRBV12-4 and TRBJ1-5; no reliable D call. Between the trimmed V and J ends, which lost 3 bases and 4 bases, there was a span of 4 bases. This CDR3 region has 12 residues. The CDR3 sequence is CASSFWNQPQHF. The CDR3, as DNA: TGTGCCAGCAGTTTTTGGAATCAGCCCCAGCATTTT.

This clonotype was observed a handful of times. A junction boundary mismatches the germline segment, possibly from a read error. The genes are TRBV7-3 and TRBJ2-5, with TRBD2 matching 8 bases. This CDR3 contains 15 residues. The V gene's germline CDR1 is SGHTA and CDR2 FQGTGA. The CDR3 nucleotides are TGTGCCAGCAGTTTAATAGCGGGGACTCTGGAGACCCAGTACTTC. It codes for CASSLIAGTLETQYF.

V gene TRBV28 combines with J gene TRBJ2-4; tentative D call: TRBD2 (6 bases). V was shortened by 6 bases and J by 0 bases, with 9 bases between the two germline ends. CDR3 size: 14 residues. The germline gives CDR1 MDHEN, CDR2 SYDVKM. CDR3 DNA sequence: TGTGCCAGCAGGGCGGAGGGAGCCAAAAACATTCAGTACTTC. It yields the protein CASRAEGAKNIQYF.

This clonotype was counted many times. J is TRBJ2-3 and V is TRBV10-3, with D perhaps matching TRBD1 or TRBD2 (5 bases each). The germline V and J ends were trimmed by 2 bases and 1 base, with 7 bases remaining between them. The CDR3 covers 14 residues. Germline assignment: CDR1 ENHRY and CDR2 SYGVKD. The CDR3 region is CAISEGGGTDTQYF. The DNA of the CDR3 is TGTGCCATCAGTGAGGGGGGAGGCACAGATACGCAGTATTTT.

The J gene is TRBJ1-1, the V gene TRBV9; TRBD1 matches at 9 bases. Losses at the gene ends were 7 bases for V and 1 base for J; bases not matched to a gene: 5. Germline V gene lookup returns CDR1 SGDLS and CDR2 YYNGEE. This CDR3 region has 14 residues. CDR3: CASSRTGENTEAFF. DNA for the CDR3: TGTGCCAGCTCACGGACAGGGGAGAACACTGAAGCTTTCTTT.

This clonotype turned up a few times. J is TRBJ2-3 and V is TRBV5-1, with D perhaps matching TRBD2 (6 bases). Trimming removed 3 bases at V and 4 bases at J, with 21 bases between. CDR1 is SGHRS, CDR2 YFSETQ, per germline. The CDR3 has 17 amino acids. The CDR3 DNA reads TGCGCCAGCAGCTGGGCGGGACCCAGAGGGTTCCCAGATACGCAGTATTTT. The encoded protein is CASSWAGPRGFPDTQYF.